The next 30 T cell receptor beta chains were all read from a single sample in a study of T-cell reconstitution after alpha-beta-depleted transplantation in children. Unique molecular identifiers were incorporated when the TCRbeta library was constructed. Each CDR3 protein is one row after TCRdb ran MiXCR on the PCR reads. The table has about 92,000 distinct CDR3 sequences, 12% seen once; the top ten hold roughly 14%. The sample in question was PBMCs from the stem cell graft donor, obtained from the stem cell graft. The receptors stem from a human donor who donated a stem cell graft to a child with inherited bone marrow failure.

This clonotype has at least ten counts. This chain links TRBV6-5 with TRBJ1-6; 7 bases align to TRBD1. V trimming: 3 bases; J trimming: 11 bases; junction bases outside the gene matches: 10. CDR1 MNHEY and CDR2 SVGAGI come from the germline V gene. The CDR3 extends over 15 amino acids. CDR3 nucleotides: TGTGCCAGCAGTTATAAGGGGGCGGGGATCGCACCCCTCCACTTT. Translated: CASSYKGAGIAPLHF.

This clonotype was picked up many times. The V call is TRBV5-1, the J call TRBJ1-1, with no clear D. The CDR3 length is 13 residues. Germline V CDR1 and CDR2: SGHRS, YFSETQ. V shed 1 base and J shed 3 bases, with 7 bases lying between them. CDR3 nucleotide sequence: TGCGCCAGCAGCTTGTTAAGGGACACTGAAGCTTTCTTT. Translation: CASSLLRDTEAFF.

This clonotype was detected many times. This chain links TRBV2 with TRBJ1-2, with D hard to call. The germline V gene has CDR1 SNHLY and CDR2 FYNNEI. The ends were cut back, 4 bases at V and 8 bases at J, with 20 bases in the middle. The CDR3 totals 15 residues. This CDR3 is CASSAKTYFSPGYTF. CDR3 in DNA: TGTGCCAGCAGTGCCAAGACATACTTTTCCCCCGGCTACACCTTC. Using reference TRBV2 and TRBJ1-2 for the parts outside the CDR3, the full variable domain is EPEVTQTPSHQVTQMGQEVILRCVPISNHLYFYWYRQILGQKVEFLVSFYNNEISEKSEIFDDQFSVERPDGSNFTLKIRSTKLEDSAMYFCASSAKTYFSPGYTFGSGTRLTVV.

This clonotype has at least ten counts. The rearrangement joins TRBV7-2 to TRBJ2-7, with a tentative D call TRBD1 (6 bases). V gave up 0 bases and J gave up 3 bases, with 9 bases separating them. The length of the CDR3 is 14 residues. Per the germline V gene, CDR1 is SGHTA and CDR2 is FQGNSA. The CDR3 loop is CASSLAGADYEQYF. For the CDR3, the DNA is TGTGCCAGCAGCTTAGCGGGGGCGGACTACGAGCAGTACTTC.

This clonotype was seen a few times. This chain uses TRBV4-3 with TRBJ1-4; no clear D. The CDR3 is 18 amino acids. Trimming took 1 base from V and 7 from J, leaving 22 bases between them. Germline V gives CDR1 LGHNA, CDR2 YSLEER. The CDR3 DNA sequence: TGCGCCAGCAGCCAAGGGGAGGGTCGGACCAGGTTCGGTGAAAAACTGTTTTTT. This encodes CASSQGEGRTRFGEKLFF.

This clonotype came up many times. The V call is TRBV4-2, the J call TRBJ2-1, with D perhaps TRBD2 (6 bases). Germline V gene data show CDR1 as LGHNA and CDR2 as YNFKEQ. There are 17 residues in the CDR3. The V end lost 0 bases, the J end lost 7 bases, and 19 bases lay between the germline ends. Written as DNA, the CDR3 is TGTGCCAGCAGCCAAGAAATTAGCGGACCCCCGGGGAATGAGCAGTTCTTC. It is translated as CASSQEISGPPGNEQFF.

This clonotype occurred many times. This chain uses TRBV5-1 with TRBJ1-1; 7 bases line up with TRBD1. Trimming removed 4 bases from V and 3 bases from J; junction bases left unmatched: 6. The germline V gene encodes CDR1 SGHRS and CDR2 YFSETQ. The CDR3 spans 14 residues. CDR3 bases: TGCGCCAGCAGCGCGACAGGGCAGGACACTGAAGCTTTCTTT. The encoded protein is CASSATGQDTEAFF.

There are many counts of this clonotype. The rearrangement joins TRBV5-1 to TRBJ1-2; TRBD1 aligns across 7 bases. The V and J ends lost 4 bases and 0 bases, in that order; junction bases with no gene match: 6. Germline V CDR1 and CDR2: SGHRS, YFSETQ. There are 15 residues in the CDR3. This CDR3 reads CASSQLTGTNYGYTF. The CDR3 DNA reads as TGCGCCAGCAGCCAACTGACAGGGACTAACTATGGCTACACCTTC.

This clonotype has just a few counts. The genes are TRBV27 and TRBJ2-3; D may correspond to TRBD1 or TRBD2 (5 bases each). V lost 6 bases to trimming and J lost 3 bases, with 31 bases between them. There are 20 residues in the CDR3. CDR1 is MNHEY, CDR2 SMNVEV, per germline (reference sequence). The CDR3 loop is CASRITPGIQYPGLTDTQYF. The DNA for the CDR3 is TGTGCCAGCAGGATCACCCCCGGGATCCAATATCCGGGGCTAACAGATACGCAGTATTTT.

The sample holds many counts of this clonotype. V is TRBV20-1 and J is TRBJ2-4; TRBD1 might be the D (6 bases). The germline gives CDR1 DFQATT, CDR2 SNEGSKA (reference sequence). V lost 3 bases to trimming and J lost 0 bases, with 12 bases between them. The CDR3 totals 15 residues. The CDR3, as DNA: TGCAGTGCTAGCCGGACAGTTCTAGCCAAAAACATTCAGTACTTC. Translated: CSASRTVLAKNIQYF.

This clonotype was observed at least ten times. The chain employs TRBV27 and TRBJ1-2; TRBD1 is a possible D gene (5 bases). The germline V gene has CDR1 MNHEY and CDR2 SMNVEV (reference sequence). The CDR3 runs 14 residues. V was shortened by 6 bases and J by 4 bases, with 15 bases between the two germline ends. CDR3 loop: CASRYRGSSYGYTF. CDR3 nucleotides: TGTGCCAGCAGATATCGGGGCTCCAGCTATGGCTACACCTTC.

This clonotype was seen ten or more times. The CDR3 here is CASSVVRDTQYF. In nucleotides, the CDR3 is TGTGCCAGCAGCGTAGTCAGAGATACGCAGTATTTT. The J gene is TRBJ2-3, the V gene TRBV9; D is unresolved. Germline loops: CDR1 SGDLS, CDR2 YYNGEE. The ends were cut back, 0 bases at V and 5 bases at J, with 4 bases in the middle. CDR3 size: 12 residues.

This clonotype was recorded at least ten times. V is TRBV29-1 and J is TRBJ1-1; D perhaps matches TRBD1 (5 bases). Germline CDR1 is SQVTM and CDR2 is ANQGSEA. Trimming stripped 3 bases from V and 10 bases from J, with 9 bases between. This CDR3 comprises 10 residues. The CDR3 spells CSVDEQGAFF. The CDR3 DNA is TGCAGCGTTGACGAGCAGGGAGCTTTCTTT. The full variable domain, completed using reference TRBV29-1 and TRBJ1-1, is SAVISQKPSRDICQRGTSLTIQCQVDSQVTMMFWYRQQPGQSLTLIATANQGSEATYESGFVIDKFPISRPNLTFSTLTVSNMSPEDSSIYLCSVDEQGAFFGQGTRLTVV.

This chain joins TRBV5-6 and TRBJ2-2; D is undetermined. There are 12 residues in the CDR3. Trimming left V 4 bases short and J 9 bases short, with 10 bases between. Germline V gene lookup returns CDR1 SGHDT and CDR2 YYEEEE. The CDR3 coding sequence is TGTGCCAGCAGCAACGAGGCTCGGGAGCTGTTTTTT. Protein sequence: CASSNEARELFF.

In this sample, this clonotype turned up many times. The chain has TRBV5-4 and TRBJ2-1; 8 bases match TRBD1. The CDR3 consists of 14 residues. CDR1 is SGHNT and CDR2 is YYREEE in the germline V gene (reference sequence). V lost 0 bases to trimming and J lost 12 bases; unmatched junction nucleotides: 8. The CDR3 DNA reads as TGTGCCAGCAGCTTGGCCCAGGGGGCGCGAGGGCAGTTCTTC. It is translated as CASSLAQGARGQFF.

This clonotype was observed many times. The J gene is TRBJ1-2, the V gene TRBV24-1, with D possibly being TRBD1 (6 bases). Per germline, CDR1 KGHDR and CDR2 SFDVKD. The CDR3 length is 17 residues. The V end lost 0 bases, the J end lost 2 bases, and 15 bases lay between the germline ends. The CDR3 is CATSDLPGTRGNYGYTF. The CDR3 DNA is TGTGCCACCAGTGATTTGCCAGGGACCAGGGGCAACTATGGCTACACCTTC.

This clonotype was observed a handful of times. The chain has TRBV5-1 and TRBJ2-7; 7 bases are a match to TRBD1. The germline gives CDR1 SGHRS, CDR2 YFSETQ. This CDR3 is 13 amino acids long. V was pared by 5 bases and J by 4 bases, with 6 bases of the junction left unmatched. Here the CDR3 reads CASRRNRGYEQYF. CDR3 in DNA: TGCGCCAGCAGAAGGAACAGGGGTTACGAGCAGTACTTC.

This clonotype was recorded at least ten times. This chain joins TRBV5-1 and TRBJ2-7; D not certain. The CDR3 spans 13 residues. V was clipped by 4 bases and J by 3 bases, with 11 bases between them. The V gene's germline CDR1 is SGHRS and CDR2 YFSETQ. The CDR3 region has the DNA TGCGCCAGCAGCCCGGACGGAAGCTACGAGCAGTACTTC. Translation gives CASSPDGSYEQYF.

This clonotype was counted at least ten times. The genes are TRBV7-9 and TRBJ1-2; 8 nucleotides line up with TRBD1. Germline CDR1 and CDR2: SEHNR and FQNEAQ (reference sequence). Germline trimming cut 7 bases from V and 7 bases from J; bases unmatched to any gene: 11. The CDR3 has 14 amino acids. The CDR3, as DNA: TGTGCCAGCACCCCAGGGGACAGGCGTTTTGGCTACACCTTC. It is translated as CASTPGDRRFGYTF.

Many counts were recorded for this clonotype. This sequence joins TRBV7-2 and TRBJ1-4; no reliable D call. Germline V lookup: CDR1 SGHTA, CDR2 FQGNSA. The CDR3 is 15 residues long. Trimming removed 4 bases at V and 1 base at J, with 10 bases between. Here the CDR3 DNA reads TGTGCCAGCAGCTCCGGACGGATAACTAATGAAAAACTGTTTTTT. It translates to CASSSGRITNEKLFF.

The table lists this clonotype with many counts. The V call is TRBV7-2, the J call TRBJ2-3; no clear D. V was clipped by 5 bases and J by 5 bases, with 11 bases between them. Germline V lookup: CDR1 SGHTA, CDR2 FQGNSA. The CDR3 has 13 residues. The CDR3 loop reads CASSPRPVDTQYF. The CDR3 region has the DNA TGTGCCAGCAGCCCCCGACCGGTAGATACGCAGTATTTT. Together with reference TRBV7-2 and TRBJ2-3, the CDR3 gives the full variable domain: GAGVSQSPSNKVTEKGKDVELRCDPISGHTALYWYRQSLGQGLEFLIYFQGNSAPDKSGLPSDRFSAERTGGSVSTLTIQRTQQEDSAVYLCASSPRPVDTQYFGPGTRLTVL.

This clonotype was seen ten or more times. This chain uses TRBV3-1 with TRBJ2-3, with D possibly being TRBD1 or TRBD2 (5 bases each). The CDR3 is 16 amino acids. Germline values: CDR1 LGHDT, CDR2 YNNKEL (reference sequence). The germline V and J ends were trimmed by 0 bases and 6 bases, with 16 bases remaining between them. The CDR3 loop is CASSQDQWGRFDTQYF. The CDR3 DNA reads as TGTGCCAGCAGCCAAGATCAGTGGGGACGCTTCGATACGCAGTATTTT.

CDR3 region: CASSHPLASNTGELFF. CDR3 nucleotides: TGTGCCAGCTCACACCCTCTCGCGAGTAACACCGGGGAGCTGTTTTTT. The chain couples TRBV18 to TRBJ2-2; D is undetermined. The germline V gene encodes CDR1 KGHSH and CDR2 LQKENI. V lost 4 bases and J lost 2, with 14 bases in between. The length of the CDR3 is 16 residues. The full variable domain, completed using reference TRBV18 and TRBJ2-2, is NAGVMQNPRHLVRRRGQEARLRCSPMKGHSHVYWYRQLPEEGLKFMVYLQKENIIDESGMPKERFSAEFPKEGPSILRIQQVVRGDSAAYFCASSHPLASNTGELFFGEGSRLTVL.

This clonotype occurred many times. The chain recombines TRBV5-1 with TRBJ1-2; D is undetermined. This CDR3 comprises 15 residues. Per germline, CDR1 SGHRS and CDR2 YFSETQ. The V end lost 0 bases, the J end lost 3 bases, and 12 bases lay between the germline ends. CDR3 loop: CASSLGPDLDYGYTF. The CDR3 DNA reads as TGCGCCAGCAGCTTGGGTCCGGACTTGGACTATGGCTACACCTTC.

This clonotype has ten or more counts. This rearrangement joins TRBV5-1 to TRBJ1-4; no firm D call. Germline values: CDR1 SGHRS, CDR2 YFSETQ. Trimming removed 0 bases from V and 6 bases from J, with 9 bases in between. This CDR3 is 14 amino acids long. CDR3 DNA sequence: TGCGCCAGCAGCTTGGGTCGGAACTATGAAAAACTGTTTTTT. It is translated as CASSLGRNYEKLFF.

This clonotype was observed at least ten times. The V gene is TRBV29-1, the J gene TRBJ2-1; weak D call: TRBD2 (7 bases). The CDR3 is 12 amino acids. Germline loops: CDR1 SQVTM, CDR2 ANQGSEA. Trimming left V 7 bases short and J 7 bases short, with 14 bases between. The CDR3 sequence: CSGGGRRNEQFF. The CDR3 DNA sequence: TGCAGCGGGGGGGGGCGCAGGAATGAGCAGTTCTTC.

This chain joins TRBV11-3 and TRBJ2-1; 8 nucleotides match TRBD1. V was pared by 0 bases and J by 6 bases, with 7 bases of the junction left unmatched. Germline loops: CDR1 SGHNT, CDR2 YENEEA. The CDR3 consists of 16 residues. The CDR3 coding sequence is TGTGCCAGCAGCTTAGATTTGAGGACAGGGAGCAATGAGCAGTTCTTC. Protein sequence: CASSLDLRTGSNEQFF.

In its sample, this clonotype was seen many times. The J gene is TRBJ2-2, the V gene TRBV5-1; 7 nucleotides agree with TRBD1. CDR1 and CDR2 (germline): SGHRS, YFSETQ. This CDR3 is 15 amino acids long. Unmatched junction bases numbered 5, after V lost 0 bases and J lost 6 bases. CDR3 nucleotide sequence: TGCGCCAGCAGCTTGGGACAGGGACGTCCCGGGGAGCTGTTTTTT. Its protein product is CASSLGQGRPGELFF.

This clonotype has a count of ten or more. The chain couples TRBV29-1 to TRBJ1-5; D gene uncertain. This CDR3 has 13 residues. Trimming pared 3 bases from V and 7 bases from J, leaving 13 bases between. Germline V gene lookup returns CDR1 SQVTM and CDR2 ANQGSEA. CDR3 DNA: TGCAGCGTTGAGCAGTCCCTCGGGCAGCCCCAGCATTTT. This encodes CSVEQSLGQPQHF.

In this sample, this clonotype turned up many times. V usage is TRBV20-1 and J usage is TRBJ1-5, with D perhaps matching TRBD1 (5 bases). The CDR3 is 16 amino acids. Germline CDR1 DFQATT, CDR2 SNEGSKA (reference sequence). Deletions cut 5 bases from V and 4 bases from J, with 21 bases between. The CDR3 protein is CSAWRSGAGGNQPQHF. In DNA form, the CDR3 reads TGCAGTGCTTGGAGGTCCGGGGCAGGAGGGAATCAGCCCCAGCATTTT.